This TCR beta chain originates from a study of blood T cells in healthy people across ages. Primers used in a second PCR of about 7 to 11 cycles were a sample-barcoded 5' primer and a J-beta primer mix. CDR3-containing paired-end reads numbered at least 3 million in each sample. TCRdb fed the 5' RACE reads into MiXCR, producing one record per CDR3 protein. The data hold about 900,000 distinct CDR3 sequences, with roughly 60% observed a single time. V dropped 6 bases and J dropped 1 base, with 12 bases sitting between them. The length of the CDR3 is 14 residues. CDR1 and CDR2 (germline): SGHTA, FQGNSA.

The receptor was isolated from a man in his thirties or forties in good health. The chain couples TRBV7-2 to TRBJ2-5; D is unresolved. Material: blood. For the CDR3, the DNA is TGTGCCAGCAGACCTGGACGGTTCCAAGAGACCCAGTACTTC. The encoded protein is CASRPGRFQETQYF.